Here is one T cell receptor beta chain with its context. This entry is derived from a study of control samples from healthy donors and cancer patients. This table comes from immunoSEQ multiplex PCR, and its TCRdb copy is limited to in-frame clones, with some not included. Of some 65,000 clones detected, roughly 82% appear once; the ten largest clones hold around 3%. V was pared by 8 bases and J by 4 bases, with 13 bases of the junction left unmatched. Per the germline V gene, CDR1 is LNHDA and CDR2 is SQIVND (reference sequence). This CDR3 spans 16 amino acids. The source material was PBMCs. The V gene is TRBV19, the J gene TRBJ2-2; 7 bases are shared with TRBD1. This receptor was taken from a woman in her 50s with lung cancer. The CDR3, as DNA: TGTGCCAGTCTCACCCGGGACAGCCGATTCACCGGGGAGCTGTTTTTT. The encoded protein is CASLTRDSRFTGELFF.